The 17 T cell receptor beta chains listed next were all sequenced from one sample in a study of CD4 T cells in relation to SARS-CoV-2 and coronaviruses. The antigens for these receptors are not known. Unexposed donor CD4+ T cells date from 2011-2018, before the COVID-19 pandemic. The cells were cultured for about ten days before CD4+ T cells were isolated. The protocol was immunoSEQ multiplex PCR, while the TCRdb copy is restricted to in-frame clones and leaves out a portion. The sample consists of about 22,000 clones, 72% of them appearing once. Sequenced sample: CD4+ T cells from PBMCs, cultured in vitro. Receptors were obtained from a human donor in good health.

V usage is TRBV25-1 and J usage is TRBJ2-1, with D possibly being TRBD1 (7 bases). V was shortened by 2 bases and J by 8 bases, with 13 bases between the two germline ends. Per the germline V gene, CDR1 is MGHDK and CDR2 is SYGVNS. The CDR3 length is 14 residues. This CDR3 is CASSEGWRGHEQFF. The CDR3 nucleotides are TGTGCCAGCAGTGAAGGGTGGAGGGGGCATGAGCAGTTCTTC.

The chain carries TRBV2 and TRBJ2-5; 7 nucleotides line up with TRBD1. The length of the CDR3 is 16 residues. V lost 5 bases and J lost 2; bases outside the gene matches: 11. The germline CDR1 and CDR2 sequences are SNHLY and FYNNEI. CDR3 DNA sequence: TGTGCCAGCAGTCAGGGACACCCAGGGGGACAAGAGACCCAGTACTTC. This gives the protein CASSQGHPGGQETQYF.

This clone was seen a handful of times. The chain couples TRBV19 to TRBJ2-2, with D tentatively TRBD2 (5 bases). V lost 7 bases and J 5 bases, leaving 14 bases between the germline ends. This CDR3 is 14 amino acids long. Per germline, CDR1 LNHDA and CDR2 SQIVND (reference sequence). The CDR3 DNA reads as TGTGCCAGTATCCCCCGGACGGGGACCGGGGAGCTGTTTTTT. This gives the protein CASIPRTGTGELFF.

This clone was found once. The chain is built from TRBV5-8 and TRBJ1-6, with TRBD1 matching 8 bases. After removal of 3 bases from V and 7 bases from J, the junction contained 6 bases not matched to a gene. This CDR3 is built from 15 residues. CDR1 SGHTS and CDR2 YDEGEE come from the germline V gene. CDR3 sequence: CASSYGQGGNSPLHF. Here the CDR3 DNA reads TGTGCCAGCAGCTACGGACAGGGCGGCAATTCACCCCTCCACTTT.

CDR3 bases: TGTGCCAGCAGCTTAACCGCGGCTGAGCAGTTCTTC. Its translation is CASSLTAAEQFF. This chain connects TRBV7-2 to TRBJ2-1; no reliable D call. V lost 2 bases and J lost 9, with 8 bases in between. Per the germline V gene, CDR1 is SGHTA and CDR2 is FQGNSA. The CDR3 length is 12 residues.

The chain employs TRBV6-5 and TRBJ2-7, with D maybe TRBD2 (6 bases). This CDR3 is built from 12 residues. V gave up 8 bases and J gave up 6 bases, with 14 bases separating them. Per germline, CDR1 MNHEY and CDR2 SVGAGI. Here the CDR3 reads CASSGRTGEQYF. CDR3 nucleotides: TGTGCCAGCTCCGGGAGAACGGGCGAGCAGTACTTC.

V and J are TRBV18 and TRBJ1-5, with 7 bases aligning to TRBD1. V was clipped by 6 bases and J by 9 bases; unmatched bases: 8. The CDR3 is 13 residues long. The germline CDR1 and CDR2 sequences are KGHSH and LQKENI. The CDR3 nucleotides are TGTGCCAGCTCGCAGACAGGGCTTGGGCCCCAGCATTTT. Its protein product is CASSQTGLGPQHF.

CDR3 in amino acids: CASSLMRAGGDTQYF. The CDR3 bases are TGTGCCAGCAGCTTAATGAGGGCGGGAGGGGATACGCAGTATTTT. This chain connects TRBV7-2 to TRBJ2-3; 9 positions agree with TRBD2. The germline V gene has CDR1 SGHTA and CDR2 FQGNSA. This CDR3 has 15 residues. With V trimmed by 2 bases and J by 6 bases, 6 bases remained unmatched.

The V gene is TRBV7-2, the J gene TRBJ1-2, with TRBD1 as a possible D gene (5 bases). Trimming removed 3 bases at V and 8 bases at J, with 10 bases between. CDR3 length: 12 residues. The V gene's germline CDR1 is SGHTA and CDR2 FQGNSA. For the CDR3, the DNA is TGTGCCAGCAGCTTTCAGGGTTGGGGCTACACCTTC. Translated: CASSFQGWGYTF.

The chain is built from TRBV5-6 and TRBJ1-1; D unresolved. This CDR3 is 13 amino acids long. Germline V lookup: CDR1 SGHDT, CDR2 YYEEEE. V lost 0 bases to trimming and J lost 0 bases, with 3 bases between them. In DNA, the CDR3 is TGTGCCAGCAGCTTGGTATTGAACACTGAAGCTTTCTTT. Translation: CASSLVLNTEAFF. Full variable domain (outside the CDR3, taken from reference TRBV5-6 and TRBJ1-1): DAGVTQSPTHLIKTRGQQVTLRCSPKSGHDTVSWYQQALGQGPQFIFQYYEEEERQRGNFPDRFSGHQFPNYSSELNVNALLLGDSALYLCASSLVLNTEAFFGQGTRLTVV.

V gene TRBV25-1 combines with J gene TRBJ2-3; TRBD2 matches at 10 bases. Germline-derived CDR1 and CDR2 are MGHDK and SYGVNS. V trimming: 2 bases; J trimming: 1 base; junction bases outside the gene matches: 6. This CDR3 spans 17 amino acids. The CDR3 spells CASSEPWTSGGTDTQYF. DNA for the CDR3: TGTGCCAGCAGTGAACCCTGGACTAGCGGTGGCACAGATACGCAGTATTTT. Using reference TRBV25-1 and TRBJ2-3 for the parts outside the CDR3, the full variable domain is EADIYQTPRYLVIGTGKKITLECSQTMGHDKMYWYQQDPGMELHLIHYSYGVNSTEKGDLSSESTVSRIRTEHFPLTLESARPSHTSQYLCASSEPWTSGGTDTQYFGPGTRLTVL.

The CDR3 sequence: CASSYGSPRGKGRDYGYTF. The CDR3 region has the DNA TGTGCCAGCAGTTACGGTTCCCCGAGGGGGAAGGGGCGCGACTATGGCTACACCTTC. The genes are TRBV6-2 or TRBV6-3 and TRBJ1-2; maybe TRBD1 (6 bases). CDR3 size: 19 residues. The germline V and J ends were trimmed by 2 bases and 3 bases, with 25 bases remaining between them. Germline V gene data show CDR1 as MNHEY and CDR2 as SVGEGT.

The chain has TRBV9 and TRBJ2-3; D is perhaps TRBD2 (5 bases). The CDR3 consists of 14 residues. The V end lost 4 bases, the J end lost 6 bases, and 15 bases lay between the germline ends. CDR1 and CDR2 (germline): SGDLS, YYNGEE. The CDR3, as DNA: TGTGCCAGCAGCACGAGCGGCCTTATGGATACGCAGTATTTT. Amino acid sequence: CASSTSGLMDTQYF.

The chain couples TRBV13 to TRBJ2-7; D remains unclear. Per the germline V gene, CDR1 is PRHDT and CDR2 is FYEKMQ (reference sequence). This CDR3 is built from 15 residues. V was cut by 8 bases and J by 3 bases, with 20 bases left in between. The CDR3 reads CASGPFGQAHYEQYF. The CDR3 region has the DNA TGTGCCAGCGGCCCCTTCGGGCAGGCTCACTACGAGCAGTACTTC.

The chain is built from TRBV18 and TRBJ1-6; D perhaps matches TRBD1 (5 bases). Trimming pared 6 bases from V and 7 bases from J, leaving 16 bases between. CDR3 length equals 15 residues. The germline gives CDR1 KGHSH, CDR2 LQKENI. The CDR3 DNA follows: TGTGCCAGCTCTGTAAACAGGAATCCAAATTCACCCCTCCACTTT. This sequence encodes CASSVNRNPNSPLHF.

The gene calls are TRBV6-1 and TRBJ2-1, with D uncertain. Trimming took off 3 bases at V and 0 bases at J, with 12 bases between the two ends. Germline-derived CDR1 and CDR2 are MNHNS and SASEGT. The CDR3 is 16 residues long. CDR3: CASSETYSYSYNEQFF. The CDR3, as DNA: TGTGCCAGCAGTGAGACATACTCCTACTCCTACAATGAGCAGTTCTTC.

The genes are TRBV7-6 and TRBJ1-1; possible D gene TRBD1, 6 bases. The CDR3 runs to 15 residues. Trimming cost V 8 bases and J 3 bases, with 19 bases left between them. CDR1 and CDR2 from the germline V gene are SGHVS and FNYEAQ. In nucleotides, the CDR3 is TGTGCCAGCCGGGGGACAACCCAGGGGTACACTGAAGCTTTCTTT. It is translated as CASRGTTQGYTEAFF.